One sample yielded the 3 T cell receptor beta chains listed below, sequenced in a study of spatial heterogeneity in lung cancer (dated by TCRdb to between 2018 and 2021). For these receptors, no antigen is known. The library was built by means of 5' RACE. TCRdb shows the sequencer as NextSeq 500. The public reads were reprocessed in TCRdb via fastp at Q25 and MiXCR, keeping in-frame beta chains. Records with the same CDR3 protein are collapsed into one entry carrying the most frequent genes and DNA. This sample lists over 5,000 distinct CDR3 sequences; 7.8% were detected once. About 15% of the sample rests with the top ten. The time point label for this specimen denotes: sample taken at primary tumor resection. Results and caveats for the whole study, not just this receptor: The tumor nonsynonymous mutation count correlated with the number of expanded alpha and beta TCRs within the tumor.

The starting material was lung tumor tissue, obtained at surgery. These receptors originate from a female donor with early-stage non-small cell lung cancer.

This clonotype was detected many times. The genes are TRBV20-1 and TRBJ2-2, with a weak D call TRBD2 (5 bases). The V gene's germline CDR1 is DFQATT and CDR2 SNEGSKA (reference sequence). Between the trimmed V and J ends, which lost 6 bases and 4 bases, there was a span of 12 bases. The CDR3 length is 13 residues. The CDR3 bases are TGCAGTGCGCAGTCCCGGGGCACCGGGGAGCTGTTTTTT. Translated, it gives CSAQSRGTGELFF.

In this sample, this clonotype is medium-sized. The V gene is TRBV20-1, the J gene TRBJ2-3, with 13 bases lining up with TRBD2. The CDR3 spans 14 residues. Trimming cost V 5 bases and J 6 bases; bases outside gene matches: 5. Germline loops: CDR1 DFQATT, CDR2 SNEGSKA (reference sequence). CDR3 amino acids: CSARTSGSSDTQYF. As DNA, the CDR3 is TGCAGTGCTCGGACTAGCGGGAGTTCGGATACGCAGTATTTT.

By sample share, this clonotype is medium-sized (0.01 to 0.1%). V is TRBV7-6 and J is TRBJ2-1; TRBD2 agrees at 9 bases. This CDR3 spans 17 amino acids. With 6 bases clipped from V and 0 bases from J, the junction kept 9 bases outside the gene matches. Per the germline V gene, CDR1 is SGHVS and CDR2 is FNYEAQ. The CDR3 coding sequence is TGTGCCAGCAGACGACTAGCGGACCTAAGCTCCTACAATGAGCAGTTCTTC. Its translation is CASRRLADLSSYNEQFF.